Shown below are 8 T cell receptor beta chains from a single sample sequenced in a study of cytomegalovirus exposure and HLA in healthy donors. Both 60 Vbeta primers and 13 Jbeta primers went into the PCR. Here immunoSEQ multiplex PCR was the method, and the copy in TCRdb shows in-frame clones only, minus some. This sample has about 180,000 clones, with around 81% found just once. Sequences were obtained from PBMCs. The source is a woman younger than 45 in good health and CMV-seronegative.

The sample holds one count of this clone. The V call is TRBV28, the J call TRBJ2-3; no reliable D call. Germline V CDR1 and CDR2: MDHEN, SYDVKM. The CDR3 sequence is 14 residues long. V lost 6 bases to trimming and J lost 4 bases, with 14 bases between them. This CDR3 is CASSRGGASDTQYF. The CDR3 DNA sequence: TGTGCCAGCAGCAGAGGCGGTGCCTCAGATACGCAGTATTTT. The full variable domain, rest sourced from reference TRBV28 and TRBJ2-3, is DVKVTQSSRYLVKRTGEKVFLECVQDMDHENMFWYRQDPGLGLRLIYFSYDVKMKEKGDIPEGYSVSREKKERFSLILESASTNQTSMYLCASSRGGASDTQYFGPGTRLTVL.

Only one count was recorded for this clone. This chain links TRBV5-5 with TRBJ2-7, with 10 bases lining up with TRBD2. Unmatched junction bases numbered 13, after V lost 2 bases and J lost 5 bases. Germline values: CDR1 SGHKS, CDR2 YYEKEE (reference sequence). The CDR3 sequence is 17 residues long. This CDR3 reads CASSLRSGGAKIDEQYF. The CDR3 region has the DNA TGTGCCAGCAGCTTAAGGAGCGGGGGGGCTAAAATCGACGAGCAGTACTTC.

This chain joins TRBV11-2 and TRBJ2-3; possible D gene TRBD2, 6 bases. There are 14 residues in the CDR3. The germline gives CDR1 SGHAT, CDR2 FQNNGV. Between the trimmed V and J ends, which lost 1 base and 3 bases, there was a span of 8 bases. The DNA of the CDR3 is TGTGCCAGCAGCTTAGGCGGGATGACAGATACGCAGTATTTT. Its protein product is CASSLGGMTDTQYF.

This sequence joins TRBV5-8 and TRBJ2-1, with D possibly TRBD1 on 5 matching bases. Germline V CDR1 and CDR2: SGHTS, YDEGEE. V was shortened by 2 bases and J by 0 bases, with 12 bases between the two germline ends. The CDR3 loop spans 16 amino acids. CDR3 nucleotides: TGTGCCAGCAGCTTTGGGGCAGGCAGCTCCTACAATGAGCAGTTCTTC. It yields the protein CASSFGAGSSYNEQFF.

This rearrangement joins TRBV6-5 to TRBJ1-4, with a possible D match to TRBD1 (5 bases). The CDR3 is 16 residues long. Germline CDR1 MNHEY, CDR2 SVGAGI. V lost 3 bases to trimming and J lost 5 bases, with 16 bases between them. CDR3: CASSYSFAGLNEKLFF. The CDR3 DNA follows: TGTGCCAGCAGTTATTCCTTCGCGGGGCTCAATGAAAAACTGTTTTTT.

The chain combines TRBV5-1 with TRBJ1-2, with TRBD1 identical over 7 bases. From germline, CDR1 is SGHRS and CDR2 YFSETQ. CDR3 length: 15 amino acids. J gave up 5 bases and V 0 bases, and 7 bases lay outside the gene matches. The CDR3 region is CASSLGDSPGYGYTF. CDR3 DNA sequence: TGCGCCAGCAGCTTGGGGGACAGCCCTGGGTATGGCTACACCTTC.

This chain uses TRBV10-2 with TRBJ1-3, with D maybe TRBD1 (6 bases). This CDR3 has 15 residues. The germline gives CDR1 WSHSY, CDR2 SAAADI. V lost 2 bases to trimming and J lost 4 bases, with 12 bases between them. The CDR3 DNA is TGCGCCAGCAGTGAGGAGGGGGTAGAGGGAAACACCATATATTTT. It codes for CASSEEGVEGNTIYF.

The chain uses TRBV7-2 and TRBJ1-5; no definite D call. Trimming removed 3 bases from V and 7 bases from J, with 7 bases in between. The CDR3 length is 12 residues. The germline gives CDR1 SGHTA, CDR2 FQGNSA. CDR3 sequence: CASSFYPQPQHF. The CDR3 coding sequence is TGTGCCAGCAGCTTTTATCCCCAGCCCCAGCATTTT.